The rows below give T cell receptor beta chains drawn from one sample of a study of post-analysis software for immune sequencing data. TCRdb analysed the PCR reads with MiXCR anew, one entry per CDR3 protein. Of about 460,000 distinct CDR3 sequences listed, under 55% were seen once; the top ten hold 12%. Material: blood. The origin of the receptors is a girl between 5 and 17 years old with multiple sclerosis. Each CDR3 is given with its conserved first and last residue. The D gene is left open where the match is weak. Where a row states a size, it is once, few, many or the class of an expanded clone; other rows omit it.

J gene: TRBJ1-2
D gene: .
V gene: TRBV3-1
clone size: few
CDR3 protein: CASSQVGGMLRNYGYTF
CDR3 DNA: TGTGCCAGCAGTCAAGTTGGGGGGATGTTGCGGAACTATGGCTACACCTTC

J gene: TRBJ1-1
D gene: .
V gene: TRBV9
clone size: .
CDR3 protein: CASSPGGQLNTEAFF
CDR3 DNA: TGTGCCAGCAGCCCCGGGGGTCAGTTGAACACTGAAGCTTTCTTT

J gene: TRBJ1-5
D gene: TRBD1
V gene: TRBV4-1
clone size: .
CDR3 protein: CASSQVVGGTGGQPQHF
CDR3 DNA: TGCGCCAGCAGCCAAGTCGTAGGTGGGACAGGAGGTCAGCCCCAGCATTTT

J gene: TRBJ2-3
D gene: TRBD2
V gene: TRBV7-2
clone size: .
CDR3 protein: CASSHDGRSTDTQYF
CDR3 DNA: TGTGCCAGCAGCCACGACGGGAGGAGCACAGATACGCAGTATTTT

J gene: TRBJ2-7
D gene: TRBD1
V gene: TRBV5-5
clone size: .
CDR3 protein: CASSPLVGRGFPEQYF
CDR3 DNA: TGTGCCAGCAGCCCCCTCGTGGGCAGGGGGTTTCCCGAGCAGTACTTC

J gene: TRBJ2-5
D gene: .
V gene: TRBV28
clone size: .
CDR3 protein: CASCRGETQYF
CDR3 DNA: TGTGCCAGCTGCCGGGGCGAGACCCAGTACTTC

J gene: TRBJ2-5
D gene: .
V gene: TRBV7-2
clone size: .
CDR3 protein: CASSGEGETQYF
CDR3 DNA: TGTGCCAGCAGCGGAGAAGGGGAGACCCAGTACTTC

J gene: TRBJ2-3
D gene: .
V gene: TRBV7-3
clone size: .
CDR3 protein: CASRPNTGSTDTQYF
CDR3 DNA: TGTGCCAGCAGACCAAACACAGGGAGCACAGATACGCAGTATTTT

J gene: TRBJ2-5
D gene: TRBD2
V gene: TRBV27
clone size: once
CDR3 protein: CASSLWTSGRQETQYF
CDR3 DNA: TGTGCCAGCAGTTTATGGACTAGCGGGAGGCAAGAGACCCAGTACTTC

J gene: TRBJ2-3
D gene: TRBD2
V gene: TRBV4-3
clone size: many
CDR3 protein: CASSQDVPSGVTDTQYF
CDR3 DNA: TGCGCCAGCAGCCAAGATGTTCCTAGCGGGGTTACAGATACGCAGTATTTT

J gene: TRBJ2-1
D gene: TRBD2
V gene: TRBV20-1
clone size: few
CDR3 protein: CSAREASGRNEQFF
CDR3 DNA: TGCAGTGCTAGAGAGGCTAGCGGGAGGAATGAGCAGTTCTTC

J gene: TRBJ1-2
D gene: TRBD1
V gene: TRBV5-1
clone size: few
CDR3 protein: CASSPITGTGGNYGYTF
CDR3 DNA: TGCGCCAGCAGCCCCATCACCGGGACAGGGGGGAACTATGGCTACACCTTC

J gene: TRBJ1-1
D gene: .
V gene: TRBV7-2
clone size: .
CDR3 protein: CASSRPRMNTEAFF
CDR3 DNA: TGTGCCAGCAGCCGACCCCGGATGAACACTGAAGCTTTCTTT

J gene: TRBJ1-2
D gene: .
V gene: TRBV20-1
clone size: .
CDR3 protein: CSARNVRDAMGYTF
CDR3 DNA: TGCAGTGCTAGAAACGTCCGGGACGCTATGGGCTACACCTTC

J gene: TRBJ2-5
D gene: .
V gene: TRBV11-2
clone size: .
CDR3 protein: CASSLEPRGAETQYF
CDR3 DNA: TGTGCCAGCAGCTTAGAGCCTCGGGGTGCTGAGACCCAGTACTTC

J gene: TRBJ1-2
D gene: .
V gene: TRBV29-1
clone size: .
CDR3 protein: CSVERYQRQNYGYTF
CDR3 DNA: TGCAGCGTTGAACGATACCAGCGGCAAAACTATGGCTACACCTTC

J gene: TRBJ2-5
D gene: .
V gene: TRBV7-2
clone size: .
CDR3 protein: CACSLSYQEAQYF
CDR3 DNA: TGTGCCTGCAGCTTATCCTACCAAGAGGCCCAGTACTTC